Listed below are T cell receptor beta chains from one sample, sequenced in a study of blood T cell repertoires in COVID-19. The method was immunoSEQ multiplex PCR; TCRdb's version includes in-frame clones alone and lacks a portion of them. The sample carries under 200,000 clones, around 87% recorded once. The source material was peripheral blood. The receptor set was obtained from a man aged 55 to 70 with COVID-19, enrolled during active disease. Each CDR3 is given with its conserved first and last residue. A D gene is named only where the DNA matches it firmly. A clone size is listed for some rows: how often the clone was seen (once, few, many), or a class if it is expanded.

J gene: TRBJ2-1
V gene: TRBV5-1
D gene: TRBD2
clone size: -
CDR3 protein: CASSLVASGVYNEQFF
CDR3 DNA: TGCGCCAGCAGCTTGGTGGCTAGCGGGGTTTACAATGAGCAGTTCTTC

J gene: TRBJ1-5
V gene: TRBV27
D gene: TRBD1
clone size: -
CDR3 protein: CASSGTGGNQPQHF
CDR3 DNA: TGTGCCAGCAGTGGCACAGGGGGCAATCAGCCCCAGCATTTT

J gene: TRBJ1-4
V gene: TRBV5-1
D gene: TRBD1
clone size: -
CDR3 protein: CASSTGQGNTYEKLFF
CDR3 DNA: TGCGCCAGCAGTACGGGACAGGGGAATACCTATGAAAAACTGTTTTTT

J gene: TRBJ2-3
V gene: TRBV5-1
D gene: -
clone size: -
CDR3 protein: CASSGGNPDTQYF
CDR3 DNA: TGCGCCAGCAGCGGGGGGAATCCAGATACGCAGTATTTT

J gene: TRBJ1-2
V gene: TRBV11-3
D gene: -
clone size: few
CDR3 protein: CASSLEAEDGYTF
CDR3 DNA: TGTGCCAGCAGCTTAGAAGCCGAGGATGGCTACACCTTC

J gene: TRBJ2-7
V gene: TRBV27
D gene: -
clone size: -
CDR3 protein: CASSFGTLTYEQYF
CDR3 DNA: TGTGCCAGCAGTTTCGGGACACTTACCTACGAGCAGTACTTC

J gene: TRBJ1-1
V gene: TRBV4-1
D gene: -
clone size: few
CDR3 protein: CASRNRALNTEAFF
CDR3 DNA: TGCGCCAGCAGGAACAGGGCTTTGAACACTGAAGCTTTCTTT

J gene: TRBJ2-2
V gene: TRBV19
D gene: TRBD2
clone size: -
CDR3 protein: CASSLLAGSTGELFF
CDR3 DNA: TGTGCCAGTAGCCTCCTAGCGGGTAGCACCGGGGAGCTGTTTTTT

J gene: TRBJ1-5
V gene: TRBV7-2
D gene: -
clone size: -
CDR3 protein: CASSQGTGRGNQPQHF
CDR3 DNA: TGTGCCAGCTCCCAAGGTACAGGGAGAGGCAATCAGCCCCAGCATTTT

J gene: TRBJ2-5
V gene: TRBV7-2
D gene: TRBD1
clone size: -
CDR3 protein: CASSLAGTGGQETQYF
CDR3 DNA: TGTGCCAGCAGCTTAGCCGGGACAGGGGGACAAGAGACCCAGTACTTC

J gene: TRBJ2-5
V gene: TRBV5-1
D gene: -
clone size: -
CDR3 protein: CASSLGGGEETQYF
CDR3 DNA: TGCGCCAGCAGCTTGGGTGGGGGCGAAGAGACCCAGTACTTC

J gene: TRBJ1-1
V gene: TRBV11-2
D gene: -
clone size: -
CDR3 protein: CASSSNTGYTEAFF
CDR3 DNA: TGTGCCAGCAGCTCTAACACAGGGTACACTGAAGCTTTCTTT

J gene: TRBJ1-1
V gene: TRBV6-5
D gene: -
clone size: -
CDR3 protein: CASSSGRRGGNTEAFF
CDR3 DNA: TGTGCCAGCAGTTCGGGACGGCGGGGAGGGAACACTGAAGCTTTCTTT

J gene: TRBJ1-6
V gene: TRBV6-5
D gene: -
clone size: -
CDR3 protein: CASSYSGRNSPLHF
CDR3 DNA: TGTGCCAGCAGTTACTCGGGCAGAAATTCACCCCTCCACTTT

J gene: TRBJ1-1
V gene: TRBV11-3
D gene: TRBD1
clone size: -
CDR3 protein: CASRGTGGDTEAFF
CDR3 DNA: TGTGCCAGCAGGGGGACAGGGGGAGACACTGAAGCTTTCTTT

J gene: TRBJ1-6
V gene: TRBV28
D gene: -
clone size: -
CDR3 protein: CASSLSDSASLSPLHF
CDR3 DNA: TGTGCCAGCAGTTTATCGGACAGTGCGAGTCTCTCACCCCTCCACTTT

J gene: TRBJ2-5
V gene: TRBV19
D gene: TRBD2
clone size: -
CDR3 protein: CASSIFFGLAGGPFGQETQYF
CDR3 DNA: TGTGCCAGTAGTATTTTCTTCGGACTAGCGGGAGGGCCCTTTGGCCAAGAGACCCAGTACTTC

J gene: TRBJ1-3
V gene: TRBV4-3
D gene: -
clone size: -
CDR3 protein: CASSPVGGASGNTIYF
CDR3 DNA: TGCGCCAGCAGCCCAGTCGGGGGGGCTTCTGGAAACACCATATATTTT

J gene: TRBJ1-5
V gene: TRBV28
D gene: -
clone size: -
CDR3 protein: CASSFRRGDQPQHF
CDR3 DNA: TGTGCCAGCAGTTTCCGGAGGGGTGATCAGCCCCAGCATTTT

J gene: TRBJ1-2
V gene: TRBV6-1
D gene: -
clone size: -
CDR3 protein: CASSENGQGNYGYTF
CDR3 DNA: TGTGCCAGCAGTGAAAACGGGCAGGGGAACTATGGCTACACCTTC

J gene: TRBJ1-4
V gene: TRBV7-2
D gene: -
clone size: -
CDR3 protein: CASSLYGGDEKLFF
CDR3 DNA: TGTGCCAGCAGCCTCTATGGGGGCGATGAAAAACTGTTTTTT

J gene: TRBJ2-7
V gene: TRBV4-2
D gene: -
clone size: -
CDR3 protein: CASSQGPQSSYEQYF
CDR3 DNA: TGTGCCAGCAGCCAAGGCCCGCAGTCCTCCTACGAGCAGTACTTC

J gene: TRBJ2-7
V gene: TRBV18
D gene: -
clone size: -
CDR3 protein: CASSPTSLYEQYF
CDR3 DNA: TGTGCCAGCTCACCGACTTCCTTATACGAGCAGTACTTC

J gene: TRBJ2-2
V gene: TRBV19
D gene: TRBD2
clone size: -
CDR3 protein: CASSIRSGSGTGELFF
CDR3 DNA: TGTGCCAGTAGTATACGTAGCGGGAGTGGAACCGGGGAGCTGTTTTTT

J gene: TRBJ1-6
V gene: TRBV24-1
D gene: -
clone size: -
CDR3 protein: CATSPGLSNSPLHF
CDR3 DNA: TGTGCCACCAGCCCGGGACTGAGTAATTCACCCCTCCACTTT

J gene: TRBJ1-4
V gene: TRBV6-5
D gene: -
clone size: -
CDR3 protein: CASTQGFSYEKLFF
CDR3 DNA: TGTGCCAGCACCCAGGGATTTTCTTATGAAAAACTGTTTTTT

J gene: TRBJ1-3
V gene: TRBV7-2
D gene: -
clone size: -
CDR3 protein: CASSLVKGLSGNTIYF
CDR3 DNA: TGTGCCAGCAGCTTAGTTAAGGGACTCTCTGGAAACACCATATATTTT

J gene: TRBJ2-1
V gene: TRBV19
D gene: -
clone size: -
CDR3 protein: CASSIQGYEQFF
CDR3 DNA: TGTGCCAGTAGTATTCAGGGTTATGAGCAGTTCTTC

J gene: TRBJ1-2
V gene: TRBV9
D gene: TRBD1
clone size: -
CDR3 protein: CASSPRTGGAPNYDYTF
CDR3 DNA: TGTGCCAGCAGCCCCCGGACAGGGGGCGCCCCTAACTATGACTACACCTTC

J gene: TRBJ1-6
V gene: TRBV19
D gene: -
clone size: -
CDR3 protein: CASLDSPNSPLHF
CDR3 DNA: TGTGCCAGTCTCGACAGTCCTAATTCACCCCTCCACTTT

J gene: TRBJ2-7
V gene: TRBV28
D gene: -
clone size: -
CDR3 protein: CASKYGTYRRPSSYEQYF
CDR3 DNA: TGTGCCAGCAAGTACGGAACCTACCGGAGACCGAGCTCCTACGAGCAGTACTTC

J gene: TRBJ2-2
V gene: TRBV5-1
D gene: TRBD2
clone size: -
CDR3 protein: CASSLALGGFNTGELFF
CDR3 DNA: TGCGCCAGCAGCTTGGCCCTGGGAGGGTTTAACACCGGGGAGCTGTTTTTT

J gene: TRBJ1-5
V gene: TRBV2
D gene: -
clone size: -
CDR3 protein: CASSEDSGGNQPQHF
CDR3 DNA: TGTGCCAGCAGTGAAGATTCCGGAGGTAATCAGCCCCAGCATTTT

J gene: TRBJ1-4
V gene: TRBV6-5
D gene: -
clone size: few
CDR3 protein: CASSSRGRDEKLFF
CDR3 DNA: TGTGCCAGCAGTTCGCGAGGGAGGGATGAAAAACTGTTTTTT

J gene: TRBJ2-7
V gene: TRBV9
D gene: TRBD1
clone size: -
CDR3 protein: CASSVGALDRGFEQYF
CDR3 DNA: TGTGCCAGCAGCGTAGGAGCACTGGACAGGGGGTTCGAGCAGTACTTC

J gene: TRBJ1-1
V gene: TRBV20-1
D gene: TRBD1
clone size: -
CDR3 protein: CSASLYATGGADGEAFF
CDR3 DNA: TGCAGTGCTAGTCTATACGCCACAGGGGGCGCGGACGGTGAAGCTTTCTTT

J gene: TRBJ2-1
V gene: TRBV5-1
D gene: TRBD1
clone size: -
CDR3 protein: CASSLGDRGNNEQFF
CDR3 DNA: TGCGCCAGCAGCTTGGGCGACAGGGGGAACAATGAGCAGTTCTTC

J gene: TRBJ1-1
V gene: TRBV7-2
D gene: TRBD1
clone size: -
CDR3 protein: CASSFMDRMNTEAFF
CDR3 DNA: TGTGCCAGCAGCTTCATGGACAGGATGAACACTGAAGCTTTCTTT

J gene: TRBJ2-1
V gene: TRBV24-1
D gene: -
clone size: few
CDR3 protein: CATSTPNNYNEQFF
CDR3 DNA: TGTGCCACCAGTACACCCAACAACTACAATGAGCAGTTCTTC

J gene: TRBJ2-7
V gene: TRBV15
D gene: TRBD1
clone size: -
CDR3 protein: CATSRRTPGQASSYEQYF
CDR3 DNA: TGTGCCACCAGCAGAAGAACCCCGGGACAGGCTAGCTCCTACGAGCAGTACTTC

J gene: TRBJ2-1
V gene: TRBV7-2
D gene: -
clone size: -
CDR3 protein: CASSLFFSAGQDNEQFF
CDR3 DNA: TGTGCCAGCAGCTTATTCTTTTCGGCAGGGCAGGACAATGAGCAGTTCTTC

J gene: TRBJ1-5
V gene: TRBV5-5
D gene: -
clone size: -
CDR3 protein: CASSSQAWAFGNQPQHF
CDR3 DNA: TGTGCCAGCAGCTCCCAGGCGTGGGCGTTCGGCAATCAGCCCCAGCATTTT

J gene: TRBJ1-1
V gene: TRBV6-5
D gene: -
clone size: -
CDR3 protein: CASSYGSAAPRGAFF
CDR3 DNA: TGTGCCAGCAGTTACGGGTCGGCAGCCCCCCGGGGAGCTTTCTTT

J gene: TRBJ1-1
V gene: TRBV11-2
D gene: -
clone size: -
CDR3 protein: CASSFQGTLNTEAFF
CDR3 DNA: TGTGCCAGCAGCTTTCAGGGGACCCTGAACACTGAAGCTTTCTTT

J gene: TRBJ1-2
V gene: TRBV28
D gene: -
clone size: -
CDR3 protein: CASRNSGSGGYTF
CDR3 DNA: TGTGCCAGCCGAAATTCAGGGTCCGGCGGCTACACCTTC

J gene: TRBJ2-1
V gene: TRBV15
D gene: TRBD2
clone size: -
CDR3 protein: CATSRATSGGYNEQFF
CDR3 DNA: TGTGCCACCAGCAGAGCCACTAGCGGGGGTTACAATGAGCAGTTCTTC

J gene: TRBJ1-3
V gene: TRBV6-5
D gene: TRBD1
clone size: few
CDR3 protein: CATYRGGGNTIYF
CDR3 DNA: TGTGCCACCTACAGGGGTGGGGGAAACACCATATATTTT

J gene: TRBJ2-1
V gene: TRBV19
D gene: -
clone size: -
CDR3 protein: CASSIQDPYNEQFF
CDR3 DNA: TGTGCCAGTAGTATACAGGATCCTTACAATGAGCAGTTCTTC

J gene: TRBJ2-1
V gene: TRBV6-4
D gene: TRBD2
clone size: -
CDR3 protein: CASSVTAGVEQFF
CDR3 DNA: TGTGCCAGCAGTGTCACTGCGGGGGTCGAGCAGTTCTTC